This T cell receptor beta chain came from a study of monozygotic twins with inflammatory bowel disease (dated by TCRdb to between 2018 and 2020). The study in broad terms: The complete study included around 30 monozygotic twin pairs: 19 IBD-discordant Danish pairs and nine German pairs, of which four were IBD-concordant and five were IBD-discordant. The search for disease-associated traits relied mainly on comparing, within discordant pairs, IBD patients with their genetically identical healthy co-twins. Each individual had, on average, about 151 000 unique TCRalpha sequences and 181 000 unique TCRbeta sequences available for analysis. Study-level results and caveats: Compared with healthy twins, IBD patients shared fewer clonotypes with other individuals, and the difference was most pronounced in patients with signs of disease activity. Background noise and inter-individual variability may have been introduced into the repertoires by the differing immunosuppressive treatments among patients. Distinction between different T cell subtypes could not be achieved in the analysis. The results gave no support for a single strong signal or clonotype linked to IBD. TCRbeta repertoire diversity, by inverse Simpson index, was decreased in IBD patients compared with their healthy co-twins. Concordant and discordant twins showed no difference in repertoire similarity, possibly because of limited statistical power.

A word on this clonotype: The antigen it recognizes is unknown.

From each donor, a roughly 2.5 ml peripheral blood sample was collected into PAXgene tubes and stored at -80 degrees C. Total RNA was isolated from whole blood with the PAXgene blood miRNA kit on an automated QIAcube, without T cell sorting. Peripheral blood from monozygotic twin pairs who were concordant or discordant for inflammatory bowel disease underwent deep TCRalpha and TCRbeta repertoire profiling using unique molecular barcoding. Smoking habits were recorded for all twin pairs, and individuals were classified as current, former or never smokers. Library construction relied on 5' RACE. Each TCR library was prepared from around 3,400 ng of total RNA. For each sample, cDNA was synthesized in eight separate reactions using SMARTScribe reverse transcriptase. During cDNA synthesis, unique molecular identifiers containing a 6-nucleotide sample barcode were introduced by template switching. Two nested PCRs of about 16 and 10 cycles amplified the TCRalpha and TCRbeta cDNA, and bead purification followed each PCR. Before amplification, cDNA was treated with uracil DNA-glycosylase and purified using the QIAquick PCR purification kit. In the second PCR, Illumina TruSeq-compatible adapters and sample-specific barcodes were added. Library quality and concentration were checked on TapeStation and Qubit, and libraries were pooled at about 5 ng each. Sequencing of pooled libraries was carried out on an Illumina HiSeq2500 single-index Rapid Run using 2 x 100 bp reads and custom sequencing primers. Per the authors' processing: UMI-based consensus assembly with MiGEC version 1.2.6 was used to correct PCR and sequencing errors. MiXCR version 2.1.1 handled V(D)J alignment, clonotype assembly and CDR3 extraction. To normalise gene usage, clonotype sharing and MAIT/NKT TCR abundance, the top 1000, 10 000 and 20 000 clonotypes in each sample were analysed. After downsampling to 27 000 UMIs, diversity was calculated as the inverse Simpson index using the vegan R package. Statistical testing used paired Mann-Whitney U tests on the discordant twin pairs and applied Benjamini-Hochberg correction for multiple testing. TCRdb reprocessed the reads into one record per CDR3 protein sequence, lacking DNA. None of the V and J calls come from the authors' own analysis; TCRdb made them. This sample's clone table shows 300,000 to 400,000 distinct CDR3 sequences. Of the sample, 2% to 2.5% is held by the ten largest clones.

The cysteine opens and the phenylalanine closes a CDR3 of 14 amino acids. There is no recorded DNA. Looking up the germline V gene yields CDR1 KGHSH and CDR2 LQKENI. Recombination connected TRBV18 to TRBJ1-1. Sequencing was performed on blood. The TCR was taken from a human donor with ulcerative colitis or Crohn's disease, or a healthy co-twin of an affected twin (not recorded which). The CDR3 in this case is CASSKGTLAAEAFF.